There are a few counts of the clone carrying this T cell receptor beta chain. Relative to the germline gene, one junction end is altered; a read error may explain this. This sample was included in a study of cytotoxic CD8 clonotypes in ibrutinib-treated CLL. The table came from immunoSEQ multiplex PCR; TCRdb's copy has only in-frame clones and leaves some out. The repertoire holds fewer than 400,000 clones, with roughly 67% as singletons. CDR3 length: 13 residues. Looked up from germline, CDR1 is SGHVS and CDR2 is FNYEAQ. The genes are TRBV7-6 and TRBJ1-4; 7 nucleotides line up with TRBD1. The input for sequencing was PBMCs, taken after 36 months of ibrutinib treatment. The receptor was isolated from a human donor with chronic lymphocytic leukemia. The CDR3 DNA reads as TGTGCCAGCAGCTACAGGGGTAATGAAAACCTGTTTTTT. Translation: CASSYRGNENLFF.